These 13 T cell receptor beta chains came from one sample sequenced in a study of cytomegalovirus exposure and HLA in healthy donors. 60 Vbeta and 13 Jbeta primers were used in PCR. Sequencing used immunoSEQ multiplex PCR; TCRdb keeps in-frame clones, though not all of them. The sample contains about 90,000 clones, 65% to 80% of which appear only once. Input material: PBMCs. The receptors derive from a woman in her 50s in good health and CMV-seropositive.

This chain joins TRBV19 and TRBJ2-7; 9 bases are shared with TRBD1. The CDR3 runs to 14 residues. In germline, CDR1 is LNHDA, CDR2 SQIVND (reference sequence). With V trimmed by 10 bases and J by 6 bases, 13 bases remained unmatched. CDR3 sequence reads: CATLSTGGEGEQYF. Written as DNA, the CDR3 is TGTGCCACCCTGTCTACAGGGGGCGAAGGCGAGCAGTACTTC.

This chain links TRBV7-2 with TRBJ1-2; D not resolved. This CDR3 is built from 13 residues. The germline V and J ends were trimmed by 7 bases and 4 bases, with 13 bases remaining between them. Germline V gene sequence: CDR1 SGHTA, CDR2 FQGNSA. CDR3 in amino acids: CASNPPGSYGYTF. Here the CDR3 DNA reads TGTGCCAGCAACCCTCCAGGTTCCTATGGCTACACCTTC.

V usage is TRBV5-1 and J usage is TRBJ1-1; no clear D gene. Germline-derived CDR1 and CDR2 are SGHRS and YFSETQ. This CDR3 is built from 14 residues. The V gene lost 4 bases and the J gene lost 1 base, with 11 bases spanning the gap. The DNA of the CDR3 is TGCGCCAGCAGCCCCACGGGGTCGAACACTGAAGCTTTCTTT. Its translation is CASSPTGSNTEAFF.

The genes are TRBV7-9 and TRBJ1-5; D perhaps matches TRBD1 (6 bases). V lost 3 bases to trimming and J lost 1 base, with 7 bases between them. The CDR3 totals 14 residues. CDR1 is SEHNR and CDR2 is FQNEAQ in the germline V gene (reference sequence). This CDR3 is CASSFTGSNQPQHF. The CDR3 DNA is TGTGCCAGCAGCTTTACAGGGAGCAATCAGCCCCAGCATTTT.

The CDR3 spells CASSPTGVGTDTQYF. Written as DNA, the CDR3 is TGTGCCAGCTCTCCGACAGGGGTCGGCACAGATACGCAGTATTTT. The rearrangement links TRBV18 to TRBJ2-3, with TRBD1 matching 8 bases. The length of the CDR3 is 15 residues. CDR1 and CDR2 from the germline V gene are KGHSH and LQKENI. Trimming cost V 6 bases and J 1 base; bases outside gene matches: 6.

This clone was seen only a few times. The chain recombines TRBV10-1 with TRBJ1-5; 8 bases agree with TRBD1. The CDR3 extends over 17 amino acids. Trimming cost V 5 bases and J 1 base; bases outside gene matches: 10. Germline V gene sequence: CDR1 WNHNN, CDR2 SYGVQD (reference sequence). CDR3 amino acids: CASSPTSGGGSNQPQHF. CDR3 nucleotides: TGCGCCAGCAGTCCAACCTCAGGGGGCGGAAGCAATCAGCCCCAGCATTTT.

The CDR3 protein is CASSPDRGIFTDTQYF. The CDR3 nucleotides are TGTGCCAGCAGCCCGGACAGGGGGATCTTCACAGATACGCAGTATTTT. The rearrangement uses TRBV7-9 and TRBJ2-3; 10 nucleotides line up with TRBD1. Germline assignment: CDR1 SEHNR and CDR2 FQNEAQ (reference sequence). The J segment lost 2 bases and the V segment lost 5 bases, leaving 7 bases of the junction unmatched. This CDR3 spans 16 amino acids.

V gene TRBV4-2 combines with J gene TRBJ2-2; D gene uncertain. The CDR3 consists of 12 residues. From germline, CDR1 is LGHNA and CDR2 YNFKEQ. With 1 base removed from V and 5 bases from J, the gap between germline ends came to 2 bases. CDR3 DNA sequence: TGTGCCAGCAGCCAAGCGACCGGGGAGCTGTTTTTT. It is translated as CASSQATGELFF.

Here the CDR3 reads CASSYDSGNTIYF. DNA for the CDR3: TGTGCCAGCAGTTACGACAGTGGAAACACCATATATTTT. The genes are TRBV6-5 and TRBJ1-3; a weak D match, TRBD1 (5 bases). Germline V CDR1 and CDR2: MNHEY, SVGAGI. Between the trimmed V and J ends, which lost 2 bases and 3 bases, there was a span of 5 bases. CDR3 length: 13 residues.

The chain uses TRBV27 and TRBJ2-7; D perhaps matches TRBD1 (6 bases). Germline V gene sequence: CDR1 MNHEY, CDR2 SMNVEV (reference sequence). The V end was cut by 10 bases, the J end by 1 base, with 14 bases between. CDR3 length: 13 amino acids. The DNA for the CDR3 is TGTGCCACCTTTAACAGGGCGTCCTACGAGCAGTACTTC. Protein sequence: CATFNRASYEQYF.

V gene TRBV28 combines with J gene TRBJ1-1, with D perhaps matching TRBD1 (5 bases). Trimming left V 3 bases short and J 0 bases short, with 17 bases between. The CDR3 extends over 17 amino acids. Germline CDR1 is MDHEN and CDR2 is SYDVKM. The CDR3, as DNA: TGTGCCAGCAGTTTTAATCTAGGAGACAGAATGAACACTGAAGCTTTCTTT. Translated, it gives CASSFNLGDRMNTEAFF.

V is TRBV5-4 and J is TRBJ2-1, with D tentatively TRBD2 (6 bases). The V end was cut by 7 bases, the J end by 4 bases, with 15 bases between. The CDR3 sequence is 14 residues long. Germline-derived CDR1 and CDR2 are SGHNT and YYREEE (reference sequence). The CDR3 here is CASGGSGRYNEQFF. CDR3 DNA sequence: TGTGCCAGCGGGGGGTCCGGTCGTTACAATGAGCAGTTCTTC.

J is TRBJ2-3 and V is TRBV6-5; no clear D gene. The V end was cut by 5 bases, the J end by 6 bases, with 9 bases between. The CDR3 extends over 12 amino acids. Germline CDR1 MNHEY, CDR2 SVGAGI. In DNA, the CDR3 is TGTGCCAGCAGTACTACCGGGGATACGCAGTATTTT. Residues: CASSTTGDTQYF.